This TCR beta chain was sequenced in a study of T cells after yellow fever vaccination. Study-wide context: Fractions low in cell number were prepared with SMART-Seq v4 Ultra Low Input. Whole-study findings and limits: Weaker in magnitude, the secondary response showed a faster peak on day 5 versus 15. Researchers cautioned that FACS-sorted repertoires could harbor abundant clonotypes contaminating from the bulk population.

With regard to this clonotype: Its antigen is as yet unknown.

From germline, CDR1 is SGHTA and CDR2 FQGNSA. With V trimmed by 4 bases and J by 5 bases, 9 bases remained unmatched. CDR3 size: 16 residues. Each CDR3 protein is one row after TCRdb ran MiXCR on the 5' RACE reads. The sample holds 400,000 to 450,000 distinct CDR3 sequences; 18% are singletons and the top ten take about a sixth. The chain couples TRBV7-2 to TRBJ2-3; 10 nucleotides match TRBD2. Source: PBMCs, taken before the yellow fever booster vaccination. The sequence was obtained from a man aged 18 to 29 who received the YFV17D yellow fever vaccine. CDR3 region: CASSSLSGGEGDTQYF. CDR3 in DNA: TGTGCCAGCAGCTCCCTGAGCGGGGGGGAGGGAGATACGCAGTATTTT.